The 15 T cell receptor beta chains listed next were all sequenced from one sample in a study of shared clonotypes between healthy human individuals. Using immunoSEQ multiplex PCR, the repertoire was profiled, and TCRdb retains in-frame clones only, with some absent. The table has about 660,000 clones, over 65% seen once. Sequenced input: memory CD4+ T cells sorted from blood. Subset: CD45RA-negative fraction. The receptors here all came from a woman younger than 45 in good health.

The chain is built from TRBV6-6 and TRBJ1-1; D uncertain. V lost 6 bases and J lost 3, with 8 bases in between. Germline CDR1 is MNHNY and CDR2 is SVGAGI (reference sequence). CDR3 size: 12 residues. CDR3 bases: TGTGCCAGCAGGTACAGAGACACTGAAGCTTTCTTT. It yields the protein CASRYRDTEAFF.

The V call is TRBV2, the J call TRBJ2-1; no reliable D call. The CDR3 covers 11 residues. The V gene lost 6 bases and the J gene lost 10 bases, with 10 bases spanning the gap. Per germline, CDR1 SNHLY and CDR2 FYNNEI. CDR3 loop: CASSPVNEQFF. CDR3 coding DNA: TGTGCCAGCAGCCCGGTCAACGAGCAGTTCTTC.

Only a few counts were recorded for this clone. V gene TRBV6-6 combines with J gene TRBJ1-3, with a possible D match to TRBD1 (5 bases). The V end lost 2 bases, the J end lost 3 bases, and 5 bases lay between the germline ends. This CDR3 comprises 13 residues. The V gene's germline CDR1 is MNHNY and CDR2 SVGAGI (reference sequence). CDR3 nucleotides: TGTGCCAGCAGTTACACAGGTGGAAACACCATATATTTT. Protein sequence: CASSYTGGNTIYF.

The V call is TRBV7-8, the J call TRBJ2-7; TRBD2 agrees at 8 bases. With 3 bases clipped from V and 5 bases from J, the junction kept 6 bases outside the gene matches. The germline V gene encodes CDR1 SGHVS and CDR2 FQNEAQ. The CDR3 is made up of 14 amino acids. CDR3 region: CASSFGTSRDEQYF. The CDR3 DNA reads as TGTGCCAGCAGCTTCGGGACTAGTCGCGACGAGCAGTACTTC.

A single count supports this clone. V usage is TRBV6-5 and J usage is TRBJ1-3; no definite D call. This CDR3 has 15 amino acids. Between the trimmed V and J ends, which lost 0 bases and 0 bases, there was a span of 6 bases. Germline V gene sequence: CDR1 MNHEY, CDR2 SVGAGI. In DNA form, the CDR3 reads TGTGCCAGCAGTTACTCGAAGCGCTCTGGAAACACCATATATTTT. It codes for CASSYSKRSGNTIYF.

The V and J genes are TRBV5-6 and TRBJ1-2, with TRBD1 identical over 8 bases. Germline assignment: CDR1 SGHDT and CDR2 YYEEEE. This CDR3 contains 14 residues. V shed 5 bases and J 3 bases; nucleotides not matched to a gene: 6. The CDR3 reads CASSLQGAYYGYTF. For the CDR3, the DNA is TGTGCCAGCAGTTTGCAGGGGGCTTACTATGGCTACACCTTC.

The chain carries TRBV5-1 and TRBJ2-1; 10 positions match TRBD2. CDR1 is SGHRS, CDR2 YFSETQ, per germline. The CDR3 contains 15 residues. Trimming removed 2 bases from V and 6 bases from J; junction bases left unmatched: 5. Here the CDR3 DNA reads TGCGCCAGCAGCTTATCTAGCGGGAGTATCAATGAGCAGTTCTTC. This translates into CASSLSSGSINEQFF.

This clone was seen a few times. The V and J genes are TRBV5-1 and TRBJ1-1; the match to TRBD1 covers 9 bases. The V gene's germline CDR1 is SGHRS and CDR2 YFSETQ. The junction had 8 bases not matched to a gene; V was cut back by 6 bases and J by 5 bases. The length of the CDR3 is 14 residues. This CDR3 is CASTFGQGRTEAFF. CDR3 coding DNA: TGCGCCAGCACATTTGGACAGGGGAGGACTGAAGCTTTCTTT.

The chain links TRBV25-1 to TRBJ2-1; TRBD2 agrees at 9 bases. The CDR3 loop spans 16 amino acids. V dropped 3 bases and J dropped 4; count of bases not matched to a gene: 7. CDR1 and CDR2 from the germline V gene are MGHDK and SYGVNS. In DNA form, the CDR3 reads TGTGCCAGCAGTGATAGACTAGCGGAGCGGTACAATGAGCAGTTCTTC. The encoded protein is CASSDRLAERYNEQFF.

The V and J genes are TRBV6-1 and TRBJ1-3, with TRBD1 identical over 11 bases. The ends lost 6 bases at V and 4 bases at J; junction bases unmatched: 5. Germline CDR1 and CDR2: MNHNS and SASEGT. The CDR3 has 15 residues. CDR3 in amino acids: CASRPGQGVGNTIYF. The CDR3 region has the DNA TGTGCCAGCAGGCCGGGACAGGGGGTGGGAAACACCATATATTTT.

DNA for the CDR3: TGTGCCAGCAGCAAAGTCCCCCGACAGGGGGACACTGAAGCTTTCTTT. Translating it yields CASSKVPRQGDTEAFF. This chain uses TRBV21-1 with TRBJ1-1; the table assigns TRBD1, which was not confirmed against the DNA. TRBV21-1 is given as a pseudogene. The CDR3 is made up of 16 amino acids.

This chain links TRBV19 with TRBJ2-7; 9 positions match TRBD2. Germline CDR1 and CDR2: LNHDA and SQIVND (reference sequence). This CDR3 contains 14 residues. V shed 5 bases and J 4 bases; nucleotides not matched to a gene: 6. The CDR3 sequence: CASSVIAGVYEQYF. CDR3 DNA: TGTGCCAGTAGTGTCATAGCGGGAGTATACGAGCAGTACTTC.

J is TRBJ2-3 and V is TRBV27; 9 nucleotides align to TRBD2. The CDR3 is 15 amino acids. V trimming: 2 bases; J trimming: 5 bases; junction bases outside the gene matches: 5. Germline V gives CDR1 MNHEY, CDR2 SMNVEV (reference sequence). CDR3 DNA: TGTGCCAGCAGTTTACTGCGGGAGGGCCTAGATACGCAGTATTTT. Amino acid sequence: CASSLLREGLDTQYF.

V usage is TRBV27 and J usage is TRBJ1-4; D is ambiguous. Germline CDR1 MNHEY, CDR2 SMNVEV (reference sequence). The CDR3 spans 15 residues. The V gene lost 6 bases and the J gene lost 4 bases, with 15 bases spanning the gap. DNA for the CDR3: TGTGCCAGCAGATCCGGAGGCGCGATTAATGAAAAACTGTTTTTT. Translation gives CASRSGGAINEKLFF.

The chain recombines TRBV19 with TRBJ2-3; D uncertain. The germline CDR1 and CDR2 sequences are LNHDA and SQIVND (reference sequence). The CDR3 contains 12 residues. The germline V and J ends were trimmed by 3 bases and 6 bases, with 7 bases remaining between them. The CDR3 coding sequence is TGTGCCAGTAGTATTCTTGGGGATACGCAGTATTTT. Protein sequence: CASSILGDTQYF. The complete variable domain, with remaining parts taken from reference TRBV19 and TRBJ2-3, reads DGGITQSPKYLFRKEGQNVTLSCEQNLNHDAMYWYRQDPGQGLRLIYYSQIVNDFQKGDIAEGYSVSREKKESFPLTVTSAQKNPTAFYLCASSILGDTQYFGPGTRLTVL.